This T cell receptor (beta chain) was sequenced for a study of blood T cell repertoires in COVID-19 (dated by TCRdb to the early 2020s). About the full investigation: Samples from collaborators originated in the United States, Italy and Spain and spanned both the acute and convalescent phases of COVID-19. The samples were drawn from the first 160 participants of the ongoing ImmuneRACE study and from 950 to 1,500 subjects provided by 6 global collaborators. A de-identified subject ID, COVID-19 status, age in years and sex were almost always included in the sample metadata. The material from the prospective study consisted of cDNA or gDNA derived from T cells, B-cell-depleted T cells, or PBMCs. Deeply sampled blood TCRbeta repertoires from subjects exposed to, actively infected with, or recovered from COVID-19 were included in the dataset. Where available, HLA class I and class II types were taken from metadata supplied by the sample provider and were not determined by assay-based typing. The repertoires were released in a freely available public database intended as a resource for research on the immune response to SARS-CoV-2. Overall results and qualifications from the work: The amount of clinical and demographic metadata varied by source and participant and was provided uncurated.

The collaborating institutions used their own protocols to collect whole blood in K2EDTA tubes. For TCRbeta analysis, collaborator samples were shipped as frozen whole blood, as isolated PBMCs, or as DNA extracted from either sample type. From V the trimming removes 0 bases and from J it removes 4 bases, while the gene matches leave 5 bases of the junction unaccounted for. Inclusive of the bounding cysteine and phenylalanine, the CDR3 is 15 residues long. Just the 45-base CDR3 DNA is kept, in frame starting at base 1. The germline V gene encodes CDR1 MNHEY and CDR2 SMNVEV (reference sequence). TCRbeta CDR3 regions were amplified from genomic DNA by means of the immunoSEQ Assay, a bias-controlled multiplex PCR. Per the source publication's procedure: The number of nucleated cells in each sample was estimated from the amplification of reference gene primers within the assay. To quantify the absolute abundance of each unique TCRbeta CDR3 rearrangement, sequence reads were collapsed and filtered. For each sample, productive Simpson clonality was calculated as the square root of Simpson's diversity index over productive rearrangements. Not all clones reach the TCRdb copy of this immuneACCESS table, which keeps in-frame sequences only. Checked studies attribute under half of the gap to unresolved V genes and leave the rest unexplained. That table is the source of V, J and clone size, and D and trimming were worked out from the DNA. The sample includes approximately 210,000 clones, with about nine tenths observed a single time. In total, the top ten clones hold roughly 1.7% of the sample.

About this clone itself: Its antigen is unknown. Base quality data are lacking; no much larger clone is found one base away.

The receptor was isolated from a man aged 65 to 85 with acute or convalescent COVID-19. Input material: peripheral blood. The receptor chain draws on TRBV27 and TRBJ1-1, and TRBD1 aligns with 7 junction nucleotides. The CDR3 is CASSLSRGGGTEAFF. The sequence in DNA is TGTGCCAGCAGTTTATCGAGAGGGGGCGGCACTGAAGCTTTCTTT.